This section outlines one TCR beta chain sequence together with its context. Antigen specificity is unknown. This sample was taken from a study of memory CD4+ T cells and cytomegalovirus serostatus. Study-wide background: Healthy Belgian adult donors included several CMV-positive and more than 20 CMV-negative people.

The sort gate was single viable CD3+CD4+CD8-CD45RO+ cells for memory CD4+ T cells. Donors' CMV status reflects serum IgG against pp150, pp28, p38, p52. CD4+ T cells were isolated by positive magnetic selection. In germline, CDR1 is SGHTA, CDR2 FQGNSA. J gave up 7 bases and V 1 base, and 8 bases lay outside the gene matches. The CDR3 runs to 16 residues. Assay used: immunoSEQ multiplex PCR; TCRdb lists only in-frame clones, some missing. The table shows about 56,000 clones, with 82% occurring only once. Study-wide points: Of under 200 reported CMV TCRbeta sequences, under 80 were found in memory CD4+ repertoires.

The sample taken for sequencing was memory CD4+ T cells from blood. V and J are TRBV7-2 and TRBJ1-4, with 8 bases matching TRBD1. This receptor was identified in an adult in good health and CMV-seronegative. DNA for the CDR3: TGTGCCAGCAGCTTAGGGCGAGGACAGGGAGTTGAAAAACTGTTTTTT. It encodes CASSLGRGQGVEKLFF.